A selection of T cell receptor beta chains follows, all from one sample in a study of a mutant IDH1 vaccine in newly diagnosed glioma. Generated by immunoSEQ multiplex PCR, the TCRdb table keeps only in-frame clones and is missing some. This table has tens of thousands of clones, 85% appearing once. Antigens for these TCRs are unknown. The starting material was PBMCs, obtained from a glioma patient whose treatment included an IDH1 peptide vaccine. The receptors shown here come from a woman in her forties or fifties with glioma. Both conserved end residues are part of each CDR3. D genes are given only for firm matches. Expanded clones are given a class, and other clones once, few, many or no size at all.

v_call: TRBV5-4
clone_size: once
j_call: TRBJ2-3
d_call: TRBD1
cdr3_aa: CASSLVGTGGRDTQYF
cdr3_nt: TGTGCCAGCAGCTTGGTGGGGACAGGGGGCAGAGATACGCAGTATTTT

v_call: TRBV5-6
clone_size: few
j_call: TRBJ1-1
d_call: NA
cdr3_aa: CASTMPPGMNTEAFF
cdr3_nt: TGTGCCAGCACCATGCCCCCGGGGATGAACACTGAAGCTTTCTTT

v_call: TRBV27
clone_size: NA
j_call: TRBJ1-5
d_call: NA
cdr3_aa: CASSLWLGSNQPQHF
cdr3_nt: TGTGCCAGCAGTTTATGGTTAGGTAGCAATCAGCCCCAGCATTTT

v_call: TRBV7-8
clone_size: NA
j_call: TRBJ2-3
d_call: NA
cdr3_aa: CASSPFTDTQYF
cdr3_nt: TGTGCCAGCAGCCCGTTCACAGATACGCAGTATTTT

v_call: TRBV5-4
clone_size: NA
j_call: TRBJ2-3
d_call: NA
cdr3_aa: CASSPTKGTDTQYF
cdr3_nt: TGTGCCAGCAGCCCAACGAAGGGTACAGATACGCAGTATTTT

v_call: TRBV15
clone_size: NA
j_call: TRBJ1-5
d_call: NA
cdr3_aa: CATSRDRAVNQPQHF
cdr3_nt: TGTGCCACCAGCAGAGATAGGGCAGTTAATCAGCCCCAGCATTTT

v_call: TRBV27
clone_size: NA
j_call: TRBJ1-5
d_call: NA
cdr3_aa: CASSSSVGDQPQHF
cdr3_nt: TGTGCCAGCAGTTCGTCGGTGGGGGATCAGCCCCAGCATTTT

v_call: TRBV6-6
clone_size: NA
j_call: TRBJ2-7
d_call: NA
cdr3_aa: CASSLTQGSYEQYF
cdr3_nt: TGTGCCAGCAGCCTAACACAGGGCTCCTACGAGCAGTACTTC

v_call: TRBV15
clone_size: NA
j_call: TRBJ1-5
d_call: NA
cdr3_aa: CATSSDSNQPQHF
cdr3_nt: TGTGCCACCAGCAGTGACAGCAATCAGCCCCAGCATTTT

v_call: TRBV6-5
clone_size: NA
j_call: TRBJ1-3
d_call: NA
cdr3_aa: CASSATVGSGNTIYF
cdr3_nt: TGTGCCAGCAGTGCCACTGTGGGGTCTGGAAACACCATATATTTT

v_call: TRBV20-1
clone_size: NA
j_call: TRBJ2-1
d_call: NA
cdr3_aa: CSRELYGEQFF
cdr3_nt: TGCAGTCGGGAACTTTATGGTGAGCAGTTCTTC

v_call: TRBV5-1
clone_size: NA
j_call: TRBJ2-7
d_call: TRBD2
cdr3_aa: CASSMGLAGVVSYEQYF
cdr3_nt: TGCGCCAGCAGCATGGGACTAGCGGGAGTAGTATCCTACGAGCAGTACTTC

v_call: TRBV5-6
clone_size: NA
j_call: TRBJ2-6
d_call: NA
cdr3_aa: CASSLTMSGANVLTF
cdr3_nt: TGTGCCAGCAGCTTGACGATGTCTGGGGCCAACGTCCTGACTTTC

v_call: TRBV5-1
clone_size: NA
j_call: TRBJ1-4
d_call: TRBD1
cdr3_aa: CASRRGQDHEKLFF
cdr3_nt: TGCGCCAGCAGGCGGGGACAGGACCATGAAAAACTGTTTTTT

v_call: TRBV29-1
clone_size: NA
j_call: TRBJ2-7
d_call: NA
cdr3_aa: CSAEAQSPYEQYF
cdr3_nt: TGCAGCGCTGAGGCCCAAAGCCCCTACGAGCAGTACTTC

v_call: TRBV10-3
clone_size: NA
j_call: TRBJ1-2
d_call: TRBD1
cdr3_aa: CAIYDTQGRYGYTF
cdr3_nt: TGTGCCATCTATGATACACAGGGGCGGTATGGCTACACCTTC

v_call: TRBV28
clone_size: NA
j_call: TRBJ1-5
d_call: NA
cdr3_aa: CASTTTPRVSQPQHF
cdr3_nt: TGTGCCAGCACCACGACCCCCAGGGTCAGTCAGCCCCAGCATTTT

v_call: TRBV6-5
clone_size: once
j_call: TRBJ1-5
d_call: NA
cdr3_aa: CASSYSGPGGDQPQHF
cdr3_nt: TGTGCCAGCAGTTACTCGGGACCCGGGGGGGACCAGCCCCAGCATTTT

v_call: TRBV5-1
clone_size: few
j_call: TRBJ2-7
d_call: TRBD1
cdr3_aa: CASSTGQLYEQYF
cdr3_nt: TGCGCCAGCAGCACGGGACAGCTCTACGAGCAGTACTTC

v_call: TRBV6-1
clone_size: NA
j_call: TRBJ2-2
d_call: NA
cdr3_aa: CASRTAYTGELFF
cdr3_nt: TGTGCCAGCAGGACTGCCTACACCGGGGAGCTGTTTTTT

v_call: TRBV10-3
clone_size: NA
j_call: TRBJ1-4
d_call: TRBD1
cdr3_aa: CAISDGQGNEKLFF
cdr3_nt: TGTGCCATCAGTGACGGACAGGGTAATGAAAAACTGTTTTTT

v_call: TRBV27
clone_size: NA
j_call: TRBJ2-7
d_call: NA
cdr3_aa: CASSGAYEQYF
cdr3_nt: TGTGCCAGCTCCGGGGCCTACGAGCAGTACTTC

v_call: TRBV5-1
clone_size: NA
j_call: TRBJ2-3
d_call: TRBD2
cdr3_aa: CASSLVAGVGDTQYF
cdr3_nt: TGCGCCAGCAGCTTGGTGGCGGGAGTCGGGGATACGCAGTATTTT

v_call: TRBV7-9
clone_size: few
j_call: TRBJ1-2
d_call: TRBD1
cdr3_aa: CASSLQGQYTF
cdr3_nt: TGTGCCAGCAGCTTACAGGGACAGTACACCTTC

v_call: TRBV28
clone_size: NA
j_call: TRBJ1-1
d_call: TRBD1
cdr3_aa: CASSLWTGSMNTEAFF
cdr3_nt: TGTGCCAGCAGCCTATGGACAGGGTCCATGAACACTGAAGCTTTCTTT

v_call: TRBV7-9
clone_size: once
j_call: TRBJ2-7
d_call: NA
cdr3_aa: CASSLVGREQYF
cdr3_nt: TGTGCCAGCAGCTTAGTAGGGCGCGAGCAGTACTTC

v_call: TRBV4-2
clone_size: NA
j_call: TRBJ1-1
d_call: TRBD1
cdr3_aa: CASSHDGQGGTEAFF
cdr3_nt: TGTGCCAGCAGCCATGACGGACAGGGAGGCACTGAAGCTTTCTTT

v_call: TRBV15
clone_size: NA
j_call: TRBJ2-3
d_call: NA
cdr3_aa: CATGRSTDTQYF
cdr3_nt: TGTGCCACCGGTCGGAGCACAGATACGCAGTATTTT

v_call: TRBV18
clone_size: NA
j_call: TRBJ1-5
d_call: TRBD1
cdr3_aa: CASSPPFRDRGHQPQHF
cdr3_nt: TGTGCCAGCTCACCACCGTTCCGGGACAGGGGGCATCAGCCCCAGCATTTT

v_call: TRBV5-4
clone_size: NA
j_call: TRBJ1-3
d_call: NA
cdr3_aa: CASSLGGVPHSGNTIYF
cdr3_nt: TGTGCCAGCAGCTTGGGTGGGGTTCCCCACTCTGGAAACACCATATATTTT

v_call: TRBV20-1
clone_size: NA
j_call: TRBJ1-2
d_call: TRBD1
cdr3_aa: CSALQGYGYTF
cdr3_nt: TGCAGTGCCCTACAGGGGTATGGCTACACCTTC

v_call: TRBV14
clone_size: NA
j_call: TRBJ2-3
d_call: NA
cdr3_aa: CASSPLGLDTQYF
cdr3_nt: TGTGCCAGCAGCCCGCTGGGGTTAGATACGCAGTATTTT

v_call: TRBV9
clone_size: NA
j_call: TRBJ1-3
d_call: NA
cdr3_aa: CASSARGSWDTIYF
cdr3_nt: TGTGCCAGCAGCGCCCGGGGGTCCTGGGACACCATATATTTT

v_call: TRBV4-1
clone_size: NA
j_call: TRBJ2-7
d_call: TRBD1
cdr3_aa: CASSLGQGRAYEQYF
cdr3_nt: TGCGCCAGCAGCCTAGGACAGGGTCGGGCCTACGAGCAGTACTTC

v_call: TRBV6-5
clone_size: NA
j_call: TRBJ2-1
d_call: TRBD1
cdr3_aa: CASSYSRRGGGEQFF
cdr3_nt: TGTGCCAGCAGTTACTCGAGGAGAGGGGGCGGTGAGCAGTTCTTC

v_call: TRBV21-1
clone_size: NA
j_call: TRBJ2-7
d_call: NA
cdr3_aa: CASSKSETSGLAEKRSSYEQYF
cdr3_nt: TGTGCCAGCAGCAAATCGGAAACAAGCGGACTAGCGGAAAAAAGGAGCTCCTACGAGCAGTACTTC

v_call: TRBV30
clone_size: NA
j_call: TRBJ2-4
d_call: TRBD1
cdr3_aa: CAWSDGTVNIQYF
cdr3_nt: TGTGCCTGGAGTGACGGGACAGTAAACATTCAGTACTTC

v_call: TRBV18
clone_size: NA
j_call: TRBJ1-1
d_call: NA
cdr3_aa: CASSSSAGTEAFF
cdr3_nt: TGTGCCAGCTCCAGCTCGGCCGGGACTGAAGCTTTCTTT

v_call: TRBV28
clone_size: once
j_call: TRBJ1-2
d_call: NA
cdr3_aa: CASSLSPSGRLNYGYTF
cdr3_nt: TGTGCCAGCAGTTTATCCCCATCTGGGAGGCTTAACTATGGCTACACCTTC

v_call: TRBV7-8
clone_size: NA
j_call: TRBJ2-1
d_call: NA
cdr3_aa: CASSLVGAHNINEQFF
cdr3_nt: TGTGCCAGCAGCTTAGTGGGGGCGCATAATATTAATGAGCAGTTCTTC

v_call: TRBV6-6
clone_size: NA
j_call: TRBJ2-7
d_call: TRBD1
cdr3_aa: CASSPPSRQGRYEQYF
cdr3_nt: TGTGCCAGCAGTCCACCTTCGAGACAGGGGCGGTACGAGCAGTACTTC